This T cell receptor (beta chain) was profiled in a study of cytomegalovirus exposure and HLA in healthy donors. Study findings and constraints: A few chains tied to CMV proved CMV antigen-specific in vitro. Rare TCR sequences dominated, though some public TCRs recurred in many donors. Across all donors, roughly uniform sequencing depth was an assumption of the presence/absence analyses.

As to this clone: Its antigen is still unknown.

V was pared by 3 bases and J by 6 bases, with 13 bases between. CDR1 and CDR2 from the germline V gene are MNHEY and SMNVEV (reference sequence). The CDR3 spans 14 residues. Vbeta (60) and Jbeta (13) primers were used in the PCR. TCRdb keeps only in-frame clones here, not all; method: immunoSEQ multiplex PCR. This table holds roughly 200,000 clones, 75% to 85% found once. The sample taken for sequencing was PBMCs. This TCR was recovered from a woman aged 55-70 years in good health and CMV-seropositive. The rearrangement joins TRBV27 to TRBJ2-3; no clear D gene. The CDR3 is CASSFRGSWDTQYF. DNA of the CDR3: TGTGCCAGCAGTTTCCGCGGTTCATGGGATACGCAGTATTTT.